This entry concerns a single TCR beta chain. The target antigen is unknown. These data originate in a study of CD4 T cell repertoires in COVID-19. Study at large: Other coronavirus spike proteins restimulated relabeled CFSE-low cells expanded with IL-2 for about eleven days. The study's findings and limits: Some SARS-CoV-2 clonotypes, between 7 and 25%, recurred in SARS-CoV and/or HKU1 cultures. Suggested intraclonal diversification: top SARS-CoV-2-reactive clonotypes appeared in two or three memory subsets.

Profiled with immunoSEQ multiplex PCR; TCRdb holds only in-frame clones, not every one. The sample contains about 22,000 clones, roughly 84% of which appear only once. V lost 0 bases and J lost 4, with 9 bases in between. Germline V gene data show CDR1 as LGHNT and CDR2 as FRNRAP. The CDR3 length is 14 residues. These memory T cells were uncultured and sequenced directly after ex vivo isolation. This sequence was found in a human donor who had COVID-19. The chain couples TRBV12-5 to TRBJ1-1; D might be TRBD1 (5 bases). Material: central memory CD4+ T cells from blood, obtained before the COVID-19 pandemic. CDR3 region: CASGLVSQGTEAFF. The CDR3 nucleotides read TGTGCTAGTGGTTTGGTATCCCAGGGCACTGAAGCTTTCTTT. Drawing the rest from reference TRBV12-5 and TRBJ1-1, the complete variable domain is DARVTQTPRHKVTEMGQEVTMRCQPILGHNTVFWYRQTMMQGLELLAYFRNRAPLDDSGMPKDRFSAEMPDATLATLKIQPSEPRDSAVYFCASGLVSQGTEAFFGQGTRLTVV.